The sequence of this T cell receptor (beta chain) was determined in a study of CD8+ T cells in alopecia areata. The sequencing template was cDNA reverse transcribed from extracted RNA. Clones were sequenced by immunoSEQ multiplex PCR, and TCRdb holds only the in-frame ones, with some missing. The sample has 150,000 to 180,000 clones, around half seen once; the top ten hold 15% to 20%. This clone was seen only a few times. The CDR3 totals 13 residues. CDR1 and CDR2 from the germline V gene are PRHDT and FYEKMQ (reference sequence). The V gene lost 5 bases and the J gene lost 7 bases, with 12 bases spanning the gap.

The chain combines TRBV13 with TRBJ2-1; no definite D call. This sequence was found in a human donor with alopecia areata. The sample in question was CD8+ T cells sorted from blood, obtained at week 0. For the CDR3, the DNA is TGTGCCAGCAGCCCCCCCTCAGCGAATGAGCAGTTCTTC. Residues: CASSPPSANEQFF.